This entry lists 6 T cell receptor beta chains sequenced from one sample in a study of shared T cell receptors in the human thymus. The protocol was immunoSEQ multiplex PCR, while the TCRdb copy is restricted to in-frame clones and leaves out a portion. Counted here are almost 550,000 clones, about four fifths occurring once; the ten biggest clones make up 0.013%. This sample was also put to use in a study of human thymus T cells.

The specimen was thymocytes. These receptor sequences come from a boy younger than two with a congenital heart defect.

There are a few counts of this clone. This rearrangement joins TRBV30 to TRBJ2-5; TRBD2 matches 11 bases. CDR1 GTSNPN and CDR2 SVGIG come from the germline V gene (reference sequence). This CDR3 has 16 amino acids. With 1 base clipped from V and 3 bases from J, the junction kept 7 bases outside the gene matches. The CDR3 nucleotides are TGTGCCTGGAGTGATAATAGCGGGAGGGGTAAAGAGACCCAGTACTTC. Translating it yields CAWSDNSGRGKETQYF.

In regard to this clone: The germline gene is not matched at one end of the junction; a read error may be the cause. The chain couples TRBV19 to TRBJ2-7, with 8 bases lining up with TRBD2. Germline V gene sequence: CDR1 LNHDA, CDR2 SQIVND (reference sequence). There are 15 residues in the CDR3. The CDR3 DNA follows: TGTGCCAGTAGGATAGGGACTAGTCTCTCCTACGAGCAGTACTTC. Protein product: CASRIGTSLSYEQYF.

The rearrangement joins TRBV18 to TRBJ2-1; D unresolved. The CDR3 runs to 13 residues. Trimming left V 2 bases short and J 6 bases short, with 8 bases between. The germline V gene has CDR1 KGHSH and CDR2 LQKENI. The CDR3 region is CASSPMSFNEQFF. The CDR3 DNA reads as TGTGCCAGCTCACCAATGAGTTTCAATGAGCAGTTCTTC.

V gene TRBV4-2 combines with J gene TRBJ2-7; D gene uncertain. Germline CDR1 and CDR2: LGHNA and YNFKEQ. The CDR3 contains 14 residues. Trimming removed 0 bases from V and 3 bases from J, with 9 bases in between. The CDR3, as DNA: TGTGCCAGCAGCCAAGATATGATTAGCTACGAGCAGTACTTC. As protein: CASSQDMISYEQYF.

The chain uses TRBV5-4 and TRBJ2-3, with TRBD2 as a possible D gene (5 bases). With 4 bases removed from V and 1 base from J, the gap between germline ends came to 19 bases. This CDR3 contains 17 residues. Germline-derived CDR1 and CDR2 are SGHNT and YYREEE (reference sequence). In nucleotides, the CDR3 is TGTGCCAGCAGCGGAGGTGGTCCCCTTAGGGGCACAGATACGCAGTATTTT. This gives the protein CASSGGGPLRGTDTQYF.

The chain joins TRBV13 to TRBJ1-2; the D gene is possibly TRBD1 (5 bases). The ends were cut back, 2 bases at V and 4 bases at J, with 11 bases in the middle. Germline lookup yields CDR1 PRHDT and CDR2 FYEKMQ (reference sequence). The CDR3 consists of 14 residues. CDR3: CASSLYRPRYGYTF. CDR3 coding DNA: TGTGCCAGCAGCTTATACAGGCCTCGCTATGGCTACACCTTC.